This entry lists 28 T cell receptor beta chains sequenced from one sample in a study of PD-1 blockade in classical Hodgkin lymphoma. Time point meaning: newly diagnosed, previously untreated cHL patient sample. Through magnetic negative selection, CD8+ T cells were separated from PBMCs that had been thawed. The data were produced by immunoSEQ multiplex PCR, yet TCRdb's version contains in-frame clones alone and is incomplete. Among over 4,000 clones listed, more than 80% were seen once. The sequencing sample was made of CD8+ T cells from blood. Every receptor here comes from a human donor with classical Hodgkin lymphoma.

The rearrangement uses TRBV30 and TRBJ1-6, with D unclear. The ends were cut back, 2 bases at V and 5 bases at J, with 7 bases in the middle. The germline V gene has CDR1 GTSNPN and CDR2 SVGIG (reference sequence). This CDR3 region has 13 residues. The CDR3 spells CAWSPFDNSPLHF. The CDR3 DNA reads as TGTGCCTGGAGTCCATTCGATAATTCACCCCTCCACTTT.

The genes are TRBV6-1 and TRBJ1-1; 7 nucleotides agree with TRBD1. This CDR3 contains 15 residues. With 6 bases clipped from V and 1 base from J, the junction kept 8 bases outside the gene matches. CDR1 is MNHNS, CDR2 SASEGT, per germline. Here the CDR3 DNA reads TGTGCCAGCAGCCCCCGAGGACAGGAGAACACTGAAGCTTTCTTT. It encodes CASSPRGQENTEAFF.

The chain couples TRBV4-3 to TRBJ2-1, with D perhaps matching TRBD2 (6 bases). The V and J ends lost 1 base and 10 bases respectively, with 17 bases between them. Germline loops: CDR1 LGHNA, CDR2 YSLEER. The CDR3 covers 15 residues. In DNA form, the CDR3 reads TGCGCCAGCAGCCAAGCTGTCGGAGGGCCTAGGGAGCAGTTCTTC. Translation: CASSQAVGGPREQFF.

The CDR3 bases are TGTGCCAGCAGTCCCGGGAGCTCCTATAATTCACCCCTCCACTTT. Protein sequence: CASSPGSSYNSPLHF. The V and J genes are TRBV2 and TRBJ1-6; no clear D. The CDR3 is made up of 15 amino acids. Trimming cost V 5 bases and J 0 bases, with 8 bases left between them. CDR1 is SNHLY, CDR2 FYNNEI, per germline.

The chain employs TRBV14 and TRBJ1-2, with D perhaps TRBD1 (6 bases). The CDR3 runs 13 residues. V shed 3 bases and J shed 3 bases, with 8 bases lying between them. Germline values: CDR1 SGHDN, CDR2 FVKESK. This chain's CDR3 is CASSQRTDYGYTF. The CDR3 nucleotides read TGTGCCAGCAGCCAGCGGACAGACTATGGCTACACCTTC.

The chain links TRBV5-4 to TRBJ2-7; 7 bases line up with TRBD1. The trim removed 0 bases at V and 3 bases at J, leaving 12 bases unmatched. Germline assignment: CDR1 SGHNT and CDR2 YYREEE (reference sequence). This CDR3 has 17 residues. CDR3: CASSLGTGTLFNYEQYF. CDR3 nucleotide sequence: TGTGCCAGCAGCTTGGGGACAGGTACCCTTTTTAACTACGAGCAGTACTTC.

The chain couples TRBV15 to TRBJ1-5, with a possible D match to TRBD1 (5 bases). V gave up 0 bases and J gave up 6 bases, with 6 bases separating them. This CDR3 region has 13 residues. The germline V gene encodes CDR1 LNHNV and CDR2 YYDKDF (reference sequence). The CDR3 DNA reads as TGTGCCACCAGCAGAGATAGGGGTCAGCCCCAGCATTTT. It encodes CATSRDRGQPQHF.

This chain connects TRBV29-1 to TRBJ1-1; D not certain. Trimming took 3 bases from V and 2 from J, leaving 7 bases between them. Germline CDR1 SQVTM, CDR2 ANQGSEA. The CDR3 totals 12 residues. The CDR3, as DNA: TGCAGCGTTGAGGCAGCTAACACTGAAGCTTTCTTT. This encodes CSVEAANTEAFF.

This chain joins TRBV7-2 and TRBJ2-1; D unresolved. CDR3 length: 13 residues. Germline CDR1 SGHTA, CDR2 FQGNSA. V lost 2 bases, J lost 3 bases, and 5 bases lay in between. This chain's CDR3 is CASSLMVYNEQFF. The DNA for the CDR3 is TGTGCCAGCAGCTTAATGGTCTACAATGAGCAGTTCTTC.

The V and J genes are TRBV6-6 and TRBJ2-2, with unresolved D. The CDR3 runs to 13 residues. Trimming took off 0 bases at V and 7 bases at J, with 6 bases between the two ends. The germline gives CDR1 MNHNY, CDR2 SVGAGI (reference sequence). In nucleotides, the CDR3 is TGTGCCAGCAGTTACTCGGCTTACGGGGAGCTGTTTTTT. Amino acids: CASSYSAYGELFF.

The chain has TRBV7-7 and TRBJ2-7; weak D call: TRBD2 (6 bases). Germline V lookup: CDR1 SSHAT, CDR2 FNYEAQ (reference sequence). V dropped 1 base and J dropped 5 bases, with 9 bases sitting between them. There are 13 residues in the CDR3. The CDR3 region has the DNA TGTGCCAGCAGCTTAGTACGCGGGGACGAGCAGTACTTC. Translated, it gives CASSLVRGDEQYF.

The table lists this clone with a count of one. At one end, the junction sequence differs from germline, possibly due to a read error. This chain links TRBV5-4 with TRBJ1-5; 9 bases map to TRBD1. The length of the CDR3 is 14 residues. From germline, CDR1 is SGHNT and CDR2 YYREEE (reference sequence). CDR3 coding DNA: TGCGCCAGCAGTATGGGGACAGGGACCCAGCCCCAGCATTTT. As protein: CASSMGTGTQPQHF.

The gene calls are TRBV6-1 and TRBJ2-2, with no clear D. V lost 7 bases to trimming and J lost 3 bases, with 3 bases between them. Germline assignment: CDR1 MNHNS and CDR2 SASEGT. CDR3 length: 11 residues. CDR3 sequence reads: CASKDTGELFF. The CDR3 DNA sequence: TGTGCCAGCAAGGACACCGGGGAGCTGTTTTTT.

The rearrangement joins TRBV7-8 to TRBJ1-4; weak D call: TRBD1 (6 bases). This CDR3 region has 15 residues. The ends were cut back, 5 bases at V and 8 bases at J, with 18 bases in the middle. The germline V gene has CDR1 SGHVS and CDR2 FQNEAQ. CDR3 in DNA: TGTGCCAGCAGCGTCATAGAGGCAGGGGTGGAAAAACTGTTTTTT. Translated: CASSVIEAGVEKLFF.

The chain employs TRBV5-1 and TRBJ2-1; D not resolved. In germline, CDR1 is SGHRS, CDR2 YFSETQ. The length of the CDR3 is 15 residues. The V end lost 2 bases, the J end lost 0 bases, and 9 bases lay between the germline ends. The CDR3 protein is CASSLEMSSYNEQFF. CDR3 DNA: TGCGCCAGCAGCTTAGAGATGAGCTCCTACAATGAGCAGTTCTTC.

Of note for this clone: At one end the junction does not follow the germline gene, possibly because of a read error. This chain uses TRBV2 with TRBJ2-1; TRBD1 is a possible D gene (6 bases). Germline-derived CDR1 and CDR2 are SNHLY and FYNNEI. CDR3 size: 12 residues. DNA for the CDR3: TGTGCCAGCTCACAGGGCTACAGTGAGCAGTTCTTC. Translated, it gives CASSQGYSEQFF.

This sequence joins TRBV7-2 and TRBJ1-1, with D perhaps TRBD1 (5 bases). This CDR3 comprises 15 residues. CDR1 and CDR2 (germline): SGHTA, FQGNSA. Trimming left V 1 base short and J 1 base short, with 10 bases between. CDR3 coding DNA: TGTGCCAGCAGCTTAGGAGGTCAGGGGAACACTGAAGCTTTCTTT. This gives the protein CASSLGGQGNTEAFF.

This chain uses TRBV2 with TRBJ1-4; 10 bases align to TRBD1. Unmatched junction bases numbered 5, after V lost 8 bases and J lost 8 bases. This CDR3 region has 13 residues. Germline loops: CDR1 SNHLY, CDR2 FYNNEI. The CDR3 sequence is CASVDRGTEKLFF. The CDR3 region has the DNA TGTGCCAGCGTGGACAGGGGGACGGAAAAACTGTTTTTT.

V and J are TRBV6-1 and TRBJ1-4; D is ambiguous. Germline V CDR1 and CDR2: MNHNS, SASEGT. The CDR3 runs 16 residues. Trimming pared 2 bases from V and 6 bases from J, leaving 16 bases between. CDR3 protein: CASSEWGSTSYEKLFF. CDR3 DNA sequence: TGTGCCAGCAGTGAATGGGGTAGTACCAGCTATGAAAAACTGTTTTTT.

This clone showed up just once. The rearrangement uses TRBV30 and TRBJ2-1; the D gene is possibly TRBD1 (6 bases). V was cut by 2 bases and J by 10 bases, with 15 bases left in between. Germline V gene sequence: CDR1 GTSNPN, CDR2 SVGIG (reference sequence). CDR3 length: 13 amino acids. This chain's CDR3 is CAWSTGQFNEQFF. Written as DNA, the CDR3 is TGTGCCTGGAGTACCGGACAGTTCAACGAGCAGTTCTTC.

V usage is TRBV12-5 and J usage is TRBJ2-3; 9 nucleotides align to TRBD2. With 9 bases clipped from V and 4 bases from J, the junction kept 17 bases outside the gene matches. From germline, CDR1 is LGHNT and CDR2 FRNRAP. The CDR3 spans 17 residues. The CDR3 spells CASLGASGNDWADTQYF. The CDR3 DNA reads TGTGCTAGCCTAGGGGCTAGCGGGAATGATTGGGCAGATACGCAGTATTTT.

The gene calls are TRBV2 and TRBJ2-2; 9 bases fit TRBD1. The junction had 12 bases not matched to a gene; V was cut back by 2 bases and J by 5 bases. CDR3 length: 18 amino acids. Germline-derived CDR1 and CDR2 are SNHLY and FYNNEI. The CDR3 is CASSEQAGGTGKTGELFF. The CDR3, as DNA: TGTGCCAGCAGTGAACAAGCAGGAGGGACAGGGAAGACCGGGGAGCTGTTTTTT.

DNA for the CDR3: TGTGCCAGCAGCGAGGAAACTAACGCTCTCTACGAGCAGTACTTC. The encoded protein is CASSEETNALYEQYF. This chain links TRBV2 with TRBJ2-5; D is undetermined. The last part of the DNA fits TRBJ2-7 better; the J call may be wrong. The CDR3 runs to 15 residues. Germline CDR1 and CDR2: SNHLY and FYNNEI.

The J gene is TRBJ2-3, the V gene TRBV27; the D is unclear. CDR1 is MNHEY and CDR2 is SMNVEV in the germline V gene (reference sequence). V was trimmed by 5 bases and J by 4 bases, leaving 4 bases between them. The CDR3 sequence is 11 residues long. For the CDR3, the DNA is TGTGCCAGCAGTATAGCAGATACGCAGTATTTT. It translates to CASSIADTQYF.

The V gene is TRBV28, the J gene TRBJ2-7, with D tentatively TRBD1 or TRBD2 (5 bases each). CDR1 and CDR2 (germline): MDHEN, SYDVKM. The CDR3 runs 11 residues. Trimming removed 3 bases from V and 6 bases from J, with 6 bases in between. CDR3 sequence (DNA): TGTGCCAGCAGTTTCGGGGCCGAGCAGTACTTC. Its protein product is CASSFGAEQYF.

V and J are TRBV7-9 and TRBJ1-1; D uncertain. Between the trimmed V and J ends, which lost 2 bases and 3 bases, there was a span of 10 bases. The germline CDR1 and CDR2 sequences are SEHNR and FQNEAQ (reference sequence). This CDR3 is 14 amino acids long. The CDR3 here is CASSLRVSDTEAFF. For the CDR3, the DNA is TGTGCCAGCAGCTTAAGGGTTTCTGACACTGAAGCTTTCTTT.

The chain links TRBV10-3 to TRBJ1-1, with a tentative D call TRBD1 (5 bases). The V gene's germline CDR1 is ENHRY and CDR2 SYGVKD. The CDR3 has 16 residues. Trimming stripped 2 bases from V and 1 base from J, with 14 bases between. The CDR3 DNA follows: TGTGCCATCAGTGAGACTTACCTGACAGCGAACACTGAAGCTTTCTTT. Its protein product is CAISETYLTANTEAFF.

This chain links TRBV7-5 with TRBJ2-1; the table's D call, TRBD2, was not checked against the DNA. TRBV7-5 is annotated as a pseudogene. The CDR3 length is 17 residues. CDR3 residues: CVRSKMRGVKRANEQFF. The CDR3, as DNA: TGTGTCAGAAGTAAAATGCGGGGAGTCAAGAGGGCCAATGAGCAGTTCTTC.